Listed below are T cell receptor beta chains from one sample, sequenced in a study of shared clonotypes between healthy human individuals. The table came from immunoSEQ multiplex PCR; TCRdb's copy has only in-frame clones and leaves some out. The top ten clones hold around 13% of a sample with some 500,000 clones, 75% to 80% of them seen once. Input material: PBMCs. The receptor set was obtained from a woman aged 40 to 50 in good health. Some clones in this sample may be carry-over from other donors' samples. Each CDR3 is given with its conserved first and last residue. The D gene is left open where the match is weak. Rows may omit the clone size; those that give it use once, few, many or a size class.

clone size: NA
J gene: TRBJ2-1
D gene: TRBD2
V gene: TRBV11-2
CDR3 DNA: TGTGCCAGCAGCTATTTTTGGCTAGCGGGAGGGCATTTGGATGAGCAGTTCTTC
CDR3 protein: CASSYFWLAGGHLDEQFF

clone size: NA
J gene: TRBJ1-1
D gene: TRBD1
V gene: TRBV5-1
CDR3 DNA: TGCGCCAGCAGCGCTTCGTTGGGACAGGGGATGAACACTGAAGCTTTCTTT
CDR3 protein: CASSASLGQGMNTEAFF

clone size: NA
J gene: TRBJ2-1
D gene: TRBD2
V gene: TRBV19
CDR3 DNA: TGTGCCAGTAGTAGACTAGCGAATGAGCAGTTCTTC
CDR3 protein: CASSRLANEQFF

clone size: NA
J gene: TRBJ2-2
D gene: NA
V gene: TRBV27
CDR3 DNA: TGTGCCAGCAGCCACCCCGGTTACGCCGCGAACACCGGGGAGCTGTTTTTT
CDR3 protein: CASSHPGYAANTGELFF

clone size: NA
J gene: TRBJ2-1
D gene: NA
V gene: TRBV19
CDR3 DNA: TGTGCCAGTATGGAGGGGTACAATGAGCAGTTCTTC
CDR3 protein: CASMEGYNEQFF

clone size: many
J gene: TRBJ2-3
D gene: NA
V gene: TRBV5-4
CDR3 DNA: TGTGCCAGCAGCTTGGTAGTGAATACAGATACGCAGTATTTT
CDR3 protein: CASSLVVNTDTQYF

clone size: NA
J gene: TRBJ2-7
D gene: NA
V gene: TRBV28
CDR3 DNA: TGTGCCAGCAGTTTTGGTAGTCCCCCCTACGAGCAGTACTTC
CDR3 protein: CASSFGSPPYEQYF

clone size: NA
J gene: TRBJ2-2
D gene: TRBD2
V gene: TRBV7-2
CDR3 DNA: TGTGCCAGCAGCAAGGGACTAGCGGCCACCGGGGAGCTGTTTTTT
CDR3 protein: CASSKGLAATGELFF

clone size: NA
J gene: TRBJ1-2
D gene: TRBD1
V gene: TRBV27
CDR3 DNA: TGTGCCAGCAGTTCCGCCGGGACAGGGACATCTGGCTACACCTTC
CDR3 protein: CASSSAGTGTSGYTF

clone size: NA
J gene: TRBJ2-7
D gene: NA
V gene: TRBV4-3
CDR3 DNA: TGCGCCAGCAGCCCGGCGGGGGCCCTCCCCTACGAGCAGTACTTC
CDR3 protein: CASSPAGALPYEQYF

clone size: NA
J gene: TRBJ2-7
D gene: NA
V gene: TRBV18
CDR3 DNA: TGTGCCAGCTCACCGGGACTCAACTACGAGCAGTACTTC
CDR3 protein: CASSPGLNYEQYF

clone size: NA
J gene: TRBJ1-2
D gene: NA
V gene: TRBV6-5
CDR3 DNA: TGTGCCAGCAGTCACGACAGGTGGGATGGCTACACCTTC
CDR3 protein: CASSHDRWDGYTF

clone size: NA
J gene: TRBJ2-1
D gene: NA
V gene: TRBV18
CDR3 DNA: TGTGCCAGCTCACCCGGCCGCAATGAGCAGTTCTTC
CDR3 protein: CASSPGRNEQFF

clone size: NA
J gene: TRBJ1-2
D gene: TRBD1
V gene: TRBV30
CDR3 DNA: TGTGCCTGGACCCGGACAGGGGATGGCTACACCTTC
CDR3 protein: CAWTRTGDGYTF

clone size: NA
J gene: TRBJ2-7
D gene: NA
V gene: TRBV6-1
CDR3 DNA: TGTGCCAGCAGGGGACACACAAGGGAGACACAGTACTTC
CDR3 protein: CASRGHTRETQYF

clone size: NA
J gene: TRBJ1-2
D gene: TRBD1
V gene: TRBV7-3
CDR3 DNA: TGTGCCAGCAGCTTAACGGGACAGGCTGGCTACACCTTC
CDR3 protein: CASSLTGQAGYTF

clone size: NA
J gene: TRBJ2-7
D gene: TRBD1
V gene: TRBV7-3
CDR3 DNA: TGTGCCAGCAGCTTACGACAGGGGTGGGAGCAGTACTTC
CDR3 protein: CASSLRQGWEQYF

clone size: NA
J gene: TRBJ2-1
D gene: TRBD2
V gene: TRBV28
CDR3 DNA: TGTGCCAGCAGTTTATCCACAACTAGCGGAACCTACAATGAGCAGTTCTTC
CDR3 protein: CASSLSTTSGTYNEQFF

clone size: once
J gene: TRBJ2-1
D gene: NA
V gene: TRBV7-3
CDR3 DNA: TGTGCCAGCAGCTTTTCTTTCCAGTCTGGTGAGCAGTTCTTC
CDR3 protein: CASSFSFQSGEQFF

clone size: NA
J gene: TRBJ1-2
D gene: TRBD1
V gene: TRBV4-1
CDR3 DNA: TGCGCCAGCAGCCAAACCGGGACAGGGGTCGGCTACACCTTC
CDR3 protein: CASSQTGTGVGYTF

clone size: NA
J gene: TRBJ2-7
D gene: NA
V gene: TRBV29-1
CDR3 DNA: TGCAGCGTTTACGAGGGACATGGCTCCTACGAGCAGTACTTC
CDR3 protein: CSVYEGHGSYEQYF

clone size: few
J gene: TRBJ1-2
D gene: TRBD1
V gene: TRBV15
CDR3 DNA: TGCGCCACCAGCAGGGATCTAAAGGGGACAGAGGGTGGCTACACCTTC
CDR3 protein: CATSRDLKGTEGGYTF

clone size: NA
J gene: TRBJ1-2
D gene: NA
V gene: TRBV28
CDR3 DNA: TGTGCCAGCAGTTTCAAGGTTGACTATGGCTACACCTTC
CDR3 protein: CASSFKVDYGYTF

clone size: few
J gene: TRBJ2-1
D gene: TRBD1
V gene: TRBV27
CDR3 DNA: TGTGCCAGCAGCCTATCAGGGGGCCCCAATGAGCAGTTCTTC
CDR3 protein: CASSLSGGPNEQFF

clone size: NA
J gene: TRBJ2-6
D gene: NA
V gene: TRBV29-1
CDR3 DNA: TGCAGCGTTAGTCAGACAGGTAGCTCTGGGGCCAACGTCCTGACTTTC
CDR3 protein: CSVSQTGSSGANVLTF

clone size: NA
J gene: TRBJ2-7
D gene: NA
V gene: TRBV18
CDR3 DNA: TGTGCCAGCTCACCAGATTCATCCGGAGCCTACGAGCAGTACTTC
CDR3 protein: CASSPDSSGAYEQYF

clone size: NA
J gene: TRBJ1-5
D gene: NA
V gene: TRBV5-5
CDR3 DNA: TGTGCCAGCAGCTTGGGGGGCTCGAGCAATCAGCCCCAGCATTTT
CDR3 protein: CASSLGGSSNQPQHF

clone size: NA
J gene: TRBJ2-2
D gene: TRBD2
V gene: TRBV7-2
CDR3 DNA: TGTGCCAGCAGCCAACTAGCGGGGGAAACCGGGGAGCTGTTTTTT
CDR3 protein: CASSQLAGETGELFF

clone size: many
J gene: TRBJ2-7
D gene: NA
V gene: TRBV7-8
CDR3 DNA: TGTGCCAGCAGCTTCGGGGGAACTACGGAGCAGTACTTC
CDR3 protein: CASSFGGTTEQYF

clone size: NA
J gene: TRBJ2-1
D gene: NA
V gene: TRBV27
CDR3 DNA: TGTGCCAGCAGGCTCATAGGCACTACCTACAATGAGCAGTTCTTC
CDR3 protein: CASRLIGTTYNEQFF